This T cell receptor beta chain is drawn from a study of PD-L1 blockade in urothelial cancer. Turning to the study itself: Patients began atezolizumab, 1,200 mg intravenously every 3 weeks, around 2014.

This clone was detected only a few times. Each individual provided 1 to 8 samples (taken pretreatment and on-treatment). The repertoire was sequenced with immunoSEQ multiplex PCR; TCRdb's copy has only in-frame clones and lacks some. Of roughly 42,000 clones listed, roughly four fifths are singletons. The CDR3 contains 15 residues. After removal of 0 bases from V and 8 bases from J, the junction contained 11 bases not matched to a gene. CDR1 is GTSNPN and CDR2 is SVGIG in the germline V gene (reference sequence). This receptor was obtained from a man between 65 and 80 years old with urothelial cancer. The source material was PBMCs, sampled around atezolizumab (anti-PD-L1) treatment. V gene TRBV30 combines with J gene TRBJ1-2; 8 nucleotides agree with TRBD1. The CDR3 DNA follows: TGTGCCTGGAGTGTACGAGGACAGGGTATTTCGGGCTACACCTTC. As protein: CAWSVRGQGISGYTF.